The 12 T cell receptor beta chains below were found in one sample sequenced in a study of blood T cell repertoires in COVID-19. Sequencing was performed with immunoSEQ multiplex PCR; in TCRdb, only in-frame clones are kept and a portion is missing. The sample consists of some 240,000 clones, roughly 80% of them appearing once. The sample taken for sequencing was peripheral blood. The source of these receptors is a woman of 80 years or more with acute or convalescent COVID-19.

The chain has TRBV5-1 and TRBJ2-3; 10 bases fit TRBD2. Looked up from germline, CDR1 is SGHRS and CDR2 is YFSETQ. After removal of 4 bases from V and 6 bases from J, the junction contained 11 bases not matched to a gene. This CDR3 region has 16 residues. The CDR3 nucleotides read TGCGCCAGCAGCCCGGGCGGACTAGCGGAAGGGGATACGCAGTATTTT. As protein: CASSPGGLAEGDTQYF.

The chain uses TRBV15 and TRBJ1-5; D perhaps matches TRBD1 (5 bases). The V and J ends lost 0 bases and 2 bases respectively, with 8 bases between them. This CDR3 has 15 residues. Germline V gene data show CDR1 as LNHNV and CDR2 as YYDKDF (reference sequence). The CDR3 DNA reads TGTGCCACCAGCAGAGATCTACAGGGCAATCAGCCCCAGCATTTT. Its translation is CATSRDLQGNQPQHF. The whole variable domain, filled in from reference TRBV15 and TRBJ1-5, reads DAMVIQNPRYQVTQFGKPVTLSCSQTLNHNVMYWYQQKSSQAPKLLFHYYDKDFNNEADTPDNFQSRRPNTSFCFLDIRSPGLGDTAMYLCATSRDLQGNQPQHFGDGTRLSIL.

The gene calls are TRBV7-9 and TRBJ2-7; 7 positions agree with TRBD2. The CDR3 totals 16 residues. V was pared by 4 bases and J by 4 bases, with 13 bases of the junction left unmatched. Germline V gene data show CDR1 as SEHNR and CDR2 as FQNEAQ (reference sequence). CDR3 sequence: CASSSGRGSRIYEQYF. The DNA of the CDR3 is TGTGCCAGCAGCTCGGGGCGGGGGTCCCGTATATACGAGCAGTACTTC.

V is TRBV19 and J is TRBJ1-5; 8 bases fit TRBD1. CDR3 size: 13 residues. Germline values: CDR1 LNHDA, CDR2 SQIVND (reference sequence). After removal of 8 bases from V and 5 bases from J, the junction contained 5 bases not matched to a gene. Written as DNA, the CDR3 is TGTGCCAGTGGACAGGGCAGCTATCAGCCCCAGCATTTT. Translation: CASGQGSYQPQHF.

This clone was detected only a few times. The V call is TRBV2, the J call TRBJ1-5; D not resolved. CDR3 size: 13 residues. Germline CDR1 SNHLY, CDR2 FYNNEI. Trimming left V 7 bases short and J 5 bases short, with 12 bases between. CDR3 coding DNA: TGTGCCAGCATTCTTAATCTTCATCAGCCCCAGCATTTT. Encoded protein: CASILNLHQPQHF.

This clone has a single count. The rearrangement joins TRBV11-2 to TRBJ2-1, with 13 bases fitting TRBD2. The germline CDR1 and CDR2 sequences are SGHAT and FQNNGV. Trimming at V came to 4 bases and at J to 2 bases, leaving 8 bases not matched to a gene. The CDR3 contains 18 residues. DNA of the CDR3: TGTGCCAGCAGCTATGGGACTAGCGGGGTAACAACCTACAATGAGCAGTTCTTC. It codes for CASSYGTSGVTTYNEQFF.

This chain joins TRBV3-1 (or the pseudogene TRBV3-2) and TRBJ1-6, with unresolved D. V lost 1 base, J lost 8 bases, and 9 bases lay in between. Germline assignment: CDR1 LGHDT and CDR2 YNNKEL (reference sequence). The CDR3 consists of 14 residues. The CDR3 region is CASSQVAGDSPLHF. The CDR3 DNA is TGTGCCAGCAGCCAAGTGGCCGGGGATTCACCCCTCCACTTT.

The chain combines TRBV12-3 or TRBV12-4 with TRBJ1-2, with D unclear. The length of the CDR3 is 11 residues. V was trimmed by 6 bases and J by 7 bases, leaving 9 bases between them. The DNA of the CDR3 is TGTGCCAGCAGCCGGAGCTCTGGCTACACCTTC. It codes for CASSRSSGYTF.

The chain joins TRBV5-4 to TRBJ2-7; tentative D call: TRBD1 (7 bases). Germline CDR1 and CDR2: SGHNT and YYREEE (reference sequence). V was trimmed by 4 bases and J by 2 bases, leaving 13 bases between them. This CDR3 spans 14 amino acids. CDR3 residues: CASSNRGTAYEQYF. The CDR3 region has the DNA TGTGCCAGCAGCAACCGCGGGACAGCCTACGAGCAGTACTTC.

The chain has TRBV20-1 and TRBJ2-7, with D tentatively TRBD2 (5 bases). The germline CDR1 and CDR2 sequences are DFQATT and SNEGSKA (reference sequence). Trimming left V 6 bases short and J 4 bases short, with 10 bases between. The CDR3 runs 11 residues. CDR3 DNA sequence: TGCAGTGCCCGGGGTGGATACGAGCAGTACTTC. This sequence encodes CSARGGYEQYF.

The DNA of the CDR3 is TGCGCCAGCAGCCGGGGCGGGGGAGGCGGTCCCTACAATGAGCAGTTCTTC. As protein: CASSRGGGGGPYNEQFF. V gene TRBV5-1 combines with J gene TRBJ2-1; 7 nucleotides align to TRBD2. The CDR3 is made up of 17 amino acids. J was trimmed by 2 bases and V by 4 bases; bases with no gene match: 12. Germline V CDR1 and CDR2: SGHRS, YFSETQ.

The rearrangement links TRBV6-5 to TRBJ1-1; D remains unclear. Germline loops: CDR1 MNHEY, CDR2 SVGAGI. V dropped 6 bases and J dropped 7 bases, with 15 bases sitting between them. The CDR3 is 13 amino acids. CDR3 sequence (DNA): TGTGCCAGCAGGCCAGAGGCACTAGGTGAAGCTTTCTTT. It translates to CASRPEALGEAFF.